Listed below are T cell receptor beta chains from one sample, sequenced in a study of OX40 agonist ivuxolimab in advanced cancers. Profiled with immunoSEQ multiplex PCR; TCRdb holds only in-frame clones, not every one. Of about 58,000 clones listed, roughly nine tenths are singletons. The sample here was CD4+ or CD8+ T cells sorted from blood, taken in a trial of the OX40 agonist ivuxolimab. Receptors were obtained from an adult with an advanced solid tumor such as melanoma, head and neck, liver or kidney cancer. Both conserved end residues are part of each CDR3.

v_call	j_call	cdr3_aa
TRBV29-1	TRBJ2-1	CSVRGGARDEQFF
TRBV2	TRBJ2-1	CASSHKEGYNEQFF
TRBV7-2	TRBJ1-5	CASSLDSTSNQPQHF
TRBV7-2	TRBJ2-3	CASSLVRGTDTQYF
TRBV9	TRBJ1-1	CASSPRQLDTEAFF
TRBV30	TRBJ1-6	CAWTDREEPLHF
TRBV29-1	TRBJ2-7	CSVEVSYEQYF
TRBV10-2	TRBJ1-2	CASSRPRYGYTF
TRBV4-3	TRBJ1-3	CASSQKRFSGNTIYF
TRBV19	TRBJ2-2	CASSKGGTGELFF
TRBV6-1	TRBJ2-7	CAITGTATYEQYF
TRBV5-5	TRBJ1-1	CASSRGTGGLRTEAFF
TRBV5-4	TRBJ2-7	CASSWGSRRDTYEQYF
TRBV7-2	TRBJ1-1	CASSSSRGGGDTEAFF
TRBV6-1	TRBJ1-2	CASSEYQGQDGYTF
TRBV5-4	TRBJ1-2	CASRNKGRDYGYTF
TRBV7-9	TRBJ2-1	CASSLSKKGLAGNEQFF
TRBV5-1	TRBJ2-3	CASSSTSESTDTQYF
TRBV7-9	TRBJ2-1	CASSLAGDANEQFF
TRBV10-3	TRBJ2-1	CAISEFPGSNEQFF
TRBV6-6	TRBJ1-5	CASSYSVGGSNQPQHF
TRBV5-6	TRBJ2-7	CASSPGGGYEQYF
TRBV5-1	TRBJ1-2	CASSPGRDGYTF
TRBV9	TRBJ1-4	CASSQRPIATNEKLFF
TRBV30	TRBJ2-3	CAWSPGGADTQYF
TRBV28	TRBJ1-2	CASSLSGAGGAYGYTF
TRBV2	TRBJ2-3	CASSKGFSTDTQYF
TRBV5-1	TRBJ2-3	CASSPPRGITTDTQYF
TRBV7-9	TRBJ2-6	CASSLDLGSSGANVLTF
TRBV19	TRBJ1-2	CASSSDRDGYGYTF
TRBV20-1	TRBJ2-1	CSAIAGNEQFF
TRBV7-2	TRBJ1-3	CASSSGTASGNTIYF
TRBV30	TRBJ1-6	CAWSVGGLNSPLHF
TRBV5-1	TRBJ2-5	CASSPETGQETQYF
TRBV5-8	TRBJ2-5	CASSTVWGASEETQYF
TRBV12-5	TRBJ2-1	CASGLVRLVAGGEQFF
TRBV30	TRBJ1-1	CAWSYKQNTEAFF
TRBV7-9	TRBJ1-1	CASSLIWEVAFF
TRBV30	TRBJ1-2	CAWTAYYGYTF
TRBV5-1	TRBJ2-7	CASASTGGSYEQYF
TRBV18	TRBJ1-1	CASSPFRRDNTEAFF
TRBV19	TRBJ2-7	CASSGGSGRAHEQYF
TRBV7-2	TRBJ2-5	CASSSDRGASETQYF
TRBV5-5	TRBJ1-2	CASSLETLWDYGYTF
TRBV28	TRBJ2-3	CASSLLTDTQYF
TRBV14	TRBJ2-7	CASSRTQGINEQYF
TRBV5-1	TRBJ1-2	CASSVQGDYGYTF
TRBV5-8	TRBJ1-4	CASSPGRGAGGEKLFF
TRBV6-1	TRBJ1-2	CALQADYGYTF
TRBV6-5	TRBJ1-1	CASSWTTNTEAFF
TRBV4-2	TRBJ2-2	CASSQDQAGTGELFF
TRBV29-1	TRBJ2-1	CSAGLAGGGEEQFF